Following are 7 T cell receptor beta chains from one sample sequenced in a study of blood T cell repertoires in COVID-19. Profiled with immunoSEQ multiplex PCR; TCRdb holds only in-frame clones, not every one. The profile shows some 130,000 clones, approximately 88% of them singletons. What was sequenced was peripheral blood. Receptors originate from a woman of 80 years or more with acute or convalescent COVID-19.

The chain is built from TRBV7-9 and TRBJ1-1; 7 bases match TRBD1. The CDR3 has 14 residues. V lost 1 base to trimming and J lost 5 bases; unmatched junction nucleotides: 4. Germline V lookup: CDR1 SEHNR, CDR2 FQNEAQ (reference sequence). DNA of the CDR3: TGTGCCAGCAGCTTAGATCGGGGACAGACTGAAGCTTTCTTT. Encoded protein: CASSLDRGQTEAFF.

V and J are TRBV2 and TRBJ1-1, with D perhaps matching TRBD1 (6 bases). This CDR3 spans 12 amino acids. V was pared by 6 bases and J by 2 bases, with 7 bases between. Germline V gene lookup returns CDR1 SNHLY and CDR2 FYNNEI. In DNA form, the CDR3 reads TGTGCCAGCAGACAGGGAAACACTGAAGCTTTCTTT. Translated: CASRQGNTEAFF.

J is TRBJ1-3 and V is TRBV18; TRBD1 agrees at 9 bases. There are 15 residues in the CDR3. Germline values: CDR1 KGHSH, CDR2 LQKENI. V lost 6 bases, J lost 3 bases, and 6 bases stayed unmatched. The CDR3 loop is CASSIQGALGNTIYF. The CDR3 DNA is TGTGCCAGCTCCATACAGGGGGCGCTTGGAAACACCATATATTTT.

This chain links TRBV10-3 with TRBJ1-2, with 8 positions matching TRBD1. CDR3 length: 15 amino acids. The germline V gene encodes CDR1 ENHRY and CDR2 SYGVKD. The J segment lost 2 bases and the V segment lost 4 bases, leaving 6 bases of the junction unmatched. CDR3 in amino acids: CAISAGDRGNYGYTF. DNA for the CDR3: TGTGCCATCAGTGCTGGAGACAGGGGAAACTATGGCTACACCTTC.

The V call is TRBV15, the J call TRBJ2-5, with D maybe TRBD1 (6 bases). Germline V lookup: CDR1 LNHNV, CDR2 YYDKDF (reference sequence). The CDR3 is made up of 15 amino acids. V was clipped by 0 bases and J by 7 bases, with 15 bases between them. CDR3 in amino acids: CATSREGAGAGTQYF. The CDR3, as DNA: TGTGCCACCAGCAGAGAGGGGGCTGGGGCGGGGACCCAGTACTTC.

V and J are TRBV9 and TRBJ1-2, with D hard to call. Trimming cost V 6 bases and J 8 bases, with 23 bases left between them. Germline CDR1 and CDR2: SGDLS and YYNGEE. The CDR3 is 15 residues long. The CDR3 region has the DNA TGTGCCAGCACCATATCCCCCCTAGCTCGGCAGGGCTACACCTTC. Its protein is CASTISPLARQGYTF.

The chain uses TRBV5-8 and TRBJ1-1, with a tentative D call TRBD1 (5 bases). Germline values: CDR1 SGHTS, CDR2 YDEGEE. The germline V and J ends were trimmed by 4 bases and 6 bases, with 19 bases remaining between them. The CDR3 has 15 amino acids. Here the CDR3 reads CASSDGGWGIAEAFF. The CDR3 DNA follows: TGTGCCAGCAGCGATGGGGGGTGGGGGATCGCTGAAGCTTTCTTT.